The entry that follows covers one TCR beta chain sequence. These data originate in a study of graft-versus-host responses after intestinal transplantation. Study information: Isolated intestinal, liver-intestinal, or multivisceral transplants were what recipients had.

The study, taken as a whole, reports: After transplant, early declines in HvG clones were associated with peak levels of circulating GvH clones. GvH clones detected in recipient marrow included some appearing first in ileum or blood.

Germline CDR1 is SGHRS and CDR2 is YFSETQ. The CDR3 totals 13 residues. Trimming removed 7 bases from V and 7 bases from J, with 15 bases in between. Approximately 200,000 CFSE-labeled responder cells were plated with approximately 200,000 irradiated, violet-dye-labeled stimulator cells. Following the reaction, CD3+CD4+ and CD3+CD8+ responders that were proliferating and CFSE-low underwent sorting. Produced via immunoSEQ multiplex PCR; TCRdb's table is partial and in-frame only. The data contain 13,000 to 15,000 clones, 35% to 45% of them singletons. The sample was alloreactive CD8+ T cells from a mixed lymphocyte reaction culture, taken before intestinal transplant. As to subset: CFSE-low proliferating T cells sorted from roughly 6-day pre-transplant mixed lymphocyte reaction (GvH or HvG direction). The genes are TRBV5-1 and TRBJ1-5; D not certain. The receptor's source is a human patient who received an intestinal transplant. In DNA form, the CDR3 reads TGCGCCAGCCGCGGGAGGGTAGGGCAGCCCCAGCATTTT. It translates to CASRGRVGQPQHF.